Shown below are 32 T cell receptor beta chains from a single sample sequenced in a study of CD8+ T cells in alopecia areata. Extracted RNA was reverse transcribed, and the resulting cDNA served as sequencing template. Sequenced by immunoSEQ multiplex PCR; TCRdb stores in-frame clones only, minus some. The table records roughly 180,000 clones, 53% of them present only once. The treatment is: oral pan-JAK inhibitor, 5-10 mg twice daily. Sequenced material: CD8+ T cells sorted from blood, taken at week 24, from a patient treated with tofacitinib. All receptors derive from a human donor with alopecia areata.

J is TRBJ2-3 and V is TRBV10-3, with D tentatively TRBD2 (5 bases). This CDR3 spans 14 amino acids. Trimming pared 0 bases from V and 1 base from J, leaving 5 bases between. Germline V gene lookup returns CDR1 ENHRY and CDR2 SYGVKD. The DNA of the CDR3 is TGTGCCATCAGTGAGTCAGCGGGCACAGATACGCAGTATTTT. The encoded protein is CAISESAGTDTQYF.

This clone occurred once. This rearrangement joins TRBV19 to TRBJ1-1; the match to TRBD1 covers 9 bases. The junction had 7 bases not matched to a gene; V was cut back by 2 bases and J by 0 bases. The CDR3 loop spans 17 amino acids. CDR1 and CDR2 from the germline V gene are LNHDA and SQIVND (reference sequence). CDR3 nucleotide sequence: TGTGCCAGTAGTATAAGGGGACAGGGAATGATGAACACTGAAGCTTTCTTT. It translates to CASSIRGQGMMNTEAFF.

V is TRBV30 and J is TRBJ1-2; 7 nucleotides line up with TRBD1. CDR3 size: 14 residues. Germline V gene data show CDR1 as GTSNPN and CDR2 as SVGIG (reference sequence). Germline trimming cut 4 bases from V and 5 bases from J; bases unmatched to any gene: 10. The CDR3 loop reads CAWKEGAGGYGYTF. CDR3 bases: TGTGCCTGGAAAGAGGGAGCAGGGGGGTATGGCTACACCTTC. The full variable domain, with the rest looked up from reference TRBV30 and TRBJ1-2, is SQTIHQWPATLVQPVGSPLSLECTVEGTSNPNLYWYRQAAGRGLQLLFYSVGIGQISSEVPQNLSASRPQDRQFILSSKKLLLSDSGFYLCAWKEGAGGYGYTFGSGTRLTVV.

This clone was counted only a few times. J is TRBJ2-1 and V is TRBV25-1; 8 nucleotides agree with TRBD1. CDR1 MGHDK and CDR2 SYGVNS come from the germline V gene. The ends lost 3 bases at V and 2 bases at J; junction bases unmatched: 3. The CDR3 extends over 15 amino acids. The DNA of the CDR3 is TGTGCCAGCAGTGAGGGACAGGCCACCTACAATGAGCAGTTCTTC. Protein: CASSEGQATYNEQFF.

This clone was seen a handful of times. V is TRBV19 and J is TRBJ1-2; D remains ambiguous. This CDR3 comprises 10 residues. Germline values: CDR1 LNHDA, CDR2 SQIVND (reference sequence). V lost 6 bases and J lost 4, with 3 bases in between. CDR3 in amino acids: CASRGYGYTF. The CDR3 DNA follows: TGTGCCAGTAGAGGCTATGGCTACACCTTC.

J is TRBJ1-5 and V is TRBV2; D not resolved. CDR1 and CDR2 from the germline V gene are SNHLY and FYNNEI. The CDR3 length is 13 residues. Trimming stripped 0 bases from V and 12 bases from J, with 12 bases between. CDR3 residues: CASSEAPLGIQHF. The CDR3 DNA is TGTGCCAGCAGTGAAGCCCCTCTGGGGATCCAGCATTTT.

This chain links TRBV7-9 with TRBJ1-6; D is unclear. Trimming cost V 1 base and J 6 bases, with 10 bases left between them. This CDR3 comprises 15 residues. CDR1 is SEHNR and CDR2 is FQNEAQ in the germline V gene (reference sequence). CDR3 sequence reads: CASSLGGLGNSPLHF. CDR3 in DNA: TGTGCCAGCAGCTTAGGGGGTTTAGGTAATTCACCCCTCCACTTT.

This clone appeared a few times. This chain uses TRBV23-1 with TRBJ1-5; no definite D call. TRBV23-1 is marked as an open reading frame, function uncertain. The CDR3 totals 15 residues. Trimming took off 0 bases at V and 0 bases at J, with 6 bases between the two ends. The CDR3 DNA reads as TGCGCCAGCAGTCAATCTTCGAATAGCAATCAGCCCCAGCATTTT. As protein: CASSQSSNSNQPQHF.

The chain combines TRBV6-1 with TRBJ2-5, with TRBD1 identical over 7 bases. CDR3 length equals 13 residues. With V trimmed by 7 bases and J by 0 bases, 2 bases remained unmatched. CDR1 and CDR2 (germline): MNHNS, SASEGT. This CDR3 reads CASKGADQETQYF. DNA of the CDR3: TGTGCCAGCAAGGGGGCAGACCAAGAGACCCAGTACTTC.

The gene calls are TRBV5-1 and TRBJ2-1; D uncertain. CDR3 length: 13 residues. Between the trimmed V and J ends, which lost 4 bases and 0 bases, there was a span of 5 bases. Germline CDR1 is SGHRS and CDR2 is YFSETQ. The CDR3 coding sequence is TGCGCCAGCAGCCCAGACTCCTACAATGAGCAGTTCTTC. The encoded protein is CASSPDSYNEQFF.

The chain is built from TRBV2 and TRBJ2-7; TRBD1 agrees at 9 bases. Germline assignment: CDR1 SNHLY and CDR2 FYNNEI. With V trimmed by 10 bases and J by 4 bases, 8 bases remained unmatched. CDR3 size: 13 residues. The CDR3 DNA reads TGTGCCACCAGGGACAGGGCTGTATACGAGCAGTACTTC. Translating it yields CATRDRAVYEQYF.

The chain combines TRBV6-6 with TRBJ1-1; 10 bases align to TRBD1. This CDR3 has 14 residues. The germline V gene has CDR1 MNHNY and CDR2 SVGAGI (reference sequence). V lost 7 bases, J lost 1 base, and 3 bases stayed unmatched. The CDR3 region has the DNA TGTGCCAGCAAACGGGACAGGGGGAACACTGAAGCTTTCTTT. Protein: CASKRDRGNTEAFF.

The chain links TRBV7-8 to TRBJ2-1, with D possibly TRBD1 on 5 matching bases. Trimming removed 5 bases at V and 0 bases at J, with 11 bases between. The germline V gene has CDR1 SGHVS and CDR2 FQNEAQ. The CDR3 length is 15 residues. The CDR3 DNA reads TGTGCCAGCAGCCTAAATCAGGGCTCCTACAATGAGCAGTTCTTC. It is translated as CASSLNQGSYNEQFF.

This chain joins TRBV2 and TRBJ1-1, with TRBD1 matching over 10 bases. With 5 bases clipped from V and 3 bases from J, the junction kept 12 bases outside the gene matches. Germline CDR1 reads SNHLY; CDR2 reads FYNNEI. This CDR3 contains 17 residues. CDR3 region: CASSPGTGVVVDTEAFF. The CDR3 DNA reads TGTGCCAGCAGTCCCGGGACAGGGGTGGTGGTGGACACTGAAGCTTTCTTT.

The chain carries TRBV30 and TRBJ1-1; D perhaps matches TRBD1 (5 bases). Germline V gives CDR1 GTSNPN, CDR2 SVGIG (reference sequence). The CDR3 consists of 12 residues. V dropped 3 bases and J dropped 10 bases, with 15 bases sitting between them. The DNA for the CDR3 is TGTGCCTGGAGGGGGGGATACGAAGGAGCTTTCTTT. Protein: CAWRGGYEGAFF. Together with reference TRBV30 and TRBJ1-1, the CDR3 gives the full variable domain: SQTIHQWPATLVQPVGSPLSLECTVEGTSNPNLYWYRQAAGRGLQLLFYSVGIGQISSEVPQNLSASRPQDRQFILSSKKLLLSDSGFYLCAWRGGYEGAFFGQGTRLTVV.

Only a few counts were recorded for this clone. V is TRBV30 and J is TRBJ2-2, with D unclear. The CDR3 covers 15 residues. CDR1 is GTSNPN, CDR2 SVGIG, per germline (reference sequence). V lost 0 bases, J lost 4 bases, and 12 bases lay in between. The CDR3, as DNA: TGTGCCTGGAGTGTAACCACCCCAGGCACCGGGGAGCTGTTTTTT. Amino acids: CAWSVTTPGTGELFF.

Comment on this clone: Additional DNA sequences in this sample encode the identical CDR3. The rearrangement links TRBV30 to TRBJ1-1; possibly TRBD1 for D (5 bases). CDR3 size: 14 residues. Per germline, CDR1 GTSNPN and CDR2 SVGIG (reference sequence). V was cut by 0 bases and J by 4 bases, with 12 bases left in between. In nucleotides, the CDR3 is TGTGCCTGGAGTGTGGGGCAGCGGGGCACTGAAGCTTTCTTT. Encoded protein: CAWSVGQRGTEAFF.

V usage is TRBV27 and J usage is TRBJ1-5; D might be TRBD1 (6 bases). The CDR3 covers 16 residues. Trimming removed 3 bases at V and 2 bases at J, with 14 bases between. Germline lookup yields CDR1 MNHEY and CDR2 SMNVEV (reference sequence). Here the CDR3 reads CASSFSGGEGNQPQHF. The CDR3 DNA follows: TGTGCCAGCAGTTTCAGCGGGGGCGAGGGCAATCAGCCCCAGCATTTT.

The chain is built from TRBV2 and TRBJ2-5; 7 positions match TRBD1. The J call may be mistaken, given a closer DNA end match to TRBJ2-7. CDR3 length: 12 residues. Germline CDR1 and CDR2: SNHLY and FYNNEI. CDR3 DNA sequence: TGTGCCAGCCGGGACAGCTCCTACGAGCAGTACTTC. It is translated as CASRDSSYEQYF.

The rearrangement joins TRBV25-1 to TRBJ1-4, with D possibly TRBD1 on 5 matching bases. This CDR3 has 15 amino acids. Trimming cost V 3 bases and J 8 bases, with 16 bases left between them. Per the germline V gene, CDR1 is MGHDK and CDR2 is SYGVNS. CDR3: CASSDTRAPGEKLFF. The CDR3 coding sequence is TGTGCCAGCAGTGACACCAGGGCGCCGGGGGAAAAACTGTTTTTT.

The chain couples TRBV15 to TRBJ2-5; tentatively, D is TRBD1 (5 bases). Between the trimmed V and J ends, which lost 3 bases and 14 bases, there was a span of 16 bases. CDR1 is LNHNV and CDR2 is YYDKDF in the germline V gene (reference sequence). The CDR3 covers 12 residues. CDR3 coding DNA: TGTGCCACCAGCAGCACAGGACGACAGCGATACTTC. It yields the protein CATSSTGRQRYF. The whole variable domain, remainder taken from reference TRBV15 and TRBJ2-5, is DAMVIQNPRYQVTQFGKPVTLSCSQTLNHNVMYWYQQKSSQAPKLLFHYYDKDFNNEADTPDNFQSRRPNTSFCFLDIRSPGLGDTAMYLCATSSTGRQRYFGPGTRLLVL.

CDR3 in amino acids: CASSPLSGGTEAFF. In DNA, the CDR3 is TGTGCCAGCAGCCCCCTAAGTGGAGGAACTGAAGCTTTCTTT. V and J are TRBV9 and TRBJ1-1; D gene unclear. V lost 4 bases and J 5 bases, leaving 15 bases between the germline ends. In germline, CDR1 is SGDLS, CDR2 YYNGEE. This CDR3 contains 14 residues.

Judged by abundance, this clone is medium-sized. CDR3 sequence: CASSEDTSGGSEQYF. CDR3 in DNA: TGTGCCAGCAGTGAAGACACTAGCGGGGGGTCCGAGCAGTACTTC. V and J are TRBV6-1 and TRBJ2-7; TRBD2 matches at 12 bases. This CDR3 is 15 amino acids long. The J segment lost 6 bases and the V segment lost 1 base, leaving 4 bases of the junction unmatched. CDR1 MNHNS and CDR2 SASEGT come from the germline V gene.

The chain's CDR3 is CASSIPAHQETQYF. For the CDR3, the DNA is TGTGCCAGCAGCATACCGGCTCACCAAGAGACCCAGTACTTC. The V gene is TRBV5-6, the J gene TRBJ2-5; D is unclear. The CDR3 covers 14 residues. The germline V and J ends were trimmed by 4 bases and 0 bases, with 10 bases remaining between them. Germline values: CDR1 SGHDT, CDR2 YYEEEE.

This chain's CDR3 is CAWTRDRMNTEAFF. The CDR3 nucleotides read TGTGCCTGGACTAGGGACAGGATGAACACTGAAGCTTTCTTT. The chain employs TRBV30 and TRBJ1-1; 8 nucleotides line up with TRBD1. J was trimmed by 0 bases and V by 4 bases; bases with no gene match: 4. The CDR3 has 14 residues. The germline CDR1 and CDR2 sequences are GTSNPN and SVGIG (reference sequence). Drawing the rest from reference TRBV30 and TRBJ1-1, the complete variable domain is SQTIHQWPATLVQPVGSPLSLECTVEGTSNPNLYWYRQAAGRGLQLLFYSVGIGQISSEVPQNLSASRPQDRQFILSSKKLLLSDSGFYLCAWTRDRMNTEAFFGQGTRLTVV.

This clone was detected only a few times. The chain is built from TRBV2 and TRBJ2-1, with D uncertain. This CDR3 comprises 13 residues. Deletions cut 10 bases from V and 8 bases from J, with 18 bases between. From germline, CDR1 is SNHLY and CDR2 FYNNEI. The CDR3 DNA is TGTGCCACGGCACCCCGGAAAAGCCATGAGCAGTTCTTC. Translation gives CATAPRKSHEQFF.

J is TRBJ1-5 and V is TRBV15; 9 nucleotides align to TRBD1. The CDR3 sequence is 16 residues long. With V trimmed by 4 bases and J by 1 base, 5 bases remained unmatched. Germline values: CDR1 LNHNV, CDR2 YYDKDF (reference sequence). The CDR3 loop reads CATSTGTGKSNQPQHF. In nucleotides, the CDR3 is TGTGCCACCAGCACCGGGACAGGGAAGAGCAATCAGCCCCAGCATTTT.

The chain links TRBV5-6 to TRBJ1-2; D remains ambiguous. The length of the CDR3 is 14 residues. Germline V gene sequence: CDR1 SGHDT, CDR2 YYEEEE. Trimming pared 0 bases from V and 4 bases from J, leaving 10 bases between. CDR3 protein: CASSLVRQTYGYTF. The CDR3 DNA is TGTGCCAGCAGCTTGGTCAGGCAAACCTATGGCTACACCTTC.

The genes are TRBV7-2 and TRBJ1-2, with D maybe TRBD1 (5 bases). CDR3 length: 12 amino acids. Trimming removed 10 bases at V and 1 base at J, with 10 bases between. CDR1 and CDR2 from the germline V gene are SGHTA and FQGNSA. The CDR3 sequence: CAIRGNNYGYTF. The DNA for the CDR3 is TGTGCCATCCGGGGGAATAACTATGGCTACACCTTC.

This clone was recorded only once. This chain uses TRBV7-2 with TRBJ1-2, with 7 bases aligning to TRBD1. Trimming cost V 1 base and J 1 base; bases outside gene matches: 9. The CDR3 totals 17 residues. The germline V gene encodes CDR1 SGHTA and CDR2 FQGNSA. CDR3 DNA sequence: TGTGCCAGCAGCTTAGATCCTCGGGACAGCTTTAACTATGGCTACACCTTC. Translation: CASSLDPRDSFNYGYTF. Variable domain in full (rest from reference TRBV7-2 and TRBJ1-2): GAGVSQSPSNKVTEKGKDVELRCDPISGHTALYWYRQSLGQGLEFLIYFQGNSAPDKSGLPSDRFSAERTGGSVSTLTIQRTQQEDSAVYLCASSLDPRDSFNYGYTFGSGTRLTVV.

The genes are TRBV19 and TRBJ2-5; no definite D call. The germline gives CDR1 LNHDA, CDR2 SQIVND (reference sequence). The germline V and J ends were trimmed by 3 bases and 1 base, with 9 bases remaining between them. This CDR3 has 14 amino acids. CDR3 amino acids: CASSMRRTQETQYF. Written as DNA, the CDR3 is TGTGCCAGTAGTATGCGTCGGACCCAAGAGACCCAGTACTTC.

The chain is built from TRBV5-6 and TRBJ2-3; D is perhaps TRBD2 (7 bases). CDR1 and CDR2 from the germline V gene are SGHDT and YYEEEE. The V end was cut by 4 bases, the J end by 3 bases, with 18 bases between. The CDR3 is 16 residues long. DNA for the CDR3: TGTGCCAGCAGCCCGATCGAGGGGGGGCTAACAGATACGCAGTATTTT. Encoded protein: CASSPIEGGLTDTQYF.